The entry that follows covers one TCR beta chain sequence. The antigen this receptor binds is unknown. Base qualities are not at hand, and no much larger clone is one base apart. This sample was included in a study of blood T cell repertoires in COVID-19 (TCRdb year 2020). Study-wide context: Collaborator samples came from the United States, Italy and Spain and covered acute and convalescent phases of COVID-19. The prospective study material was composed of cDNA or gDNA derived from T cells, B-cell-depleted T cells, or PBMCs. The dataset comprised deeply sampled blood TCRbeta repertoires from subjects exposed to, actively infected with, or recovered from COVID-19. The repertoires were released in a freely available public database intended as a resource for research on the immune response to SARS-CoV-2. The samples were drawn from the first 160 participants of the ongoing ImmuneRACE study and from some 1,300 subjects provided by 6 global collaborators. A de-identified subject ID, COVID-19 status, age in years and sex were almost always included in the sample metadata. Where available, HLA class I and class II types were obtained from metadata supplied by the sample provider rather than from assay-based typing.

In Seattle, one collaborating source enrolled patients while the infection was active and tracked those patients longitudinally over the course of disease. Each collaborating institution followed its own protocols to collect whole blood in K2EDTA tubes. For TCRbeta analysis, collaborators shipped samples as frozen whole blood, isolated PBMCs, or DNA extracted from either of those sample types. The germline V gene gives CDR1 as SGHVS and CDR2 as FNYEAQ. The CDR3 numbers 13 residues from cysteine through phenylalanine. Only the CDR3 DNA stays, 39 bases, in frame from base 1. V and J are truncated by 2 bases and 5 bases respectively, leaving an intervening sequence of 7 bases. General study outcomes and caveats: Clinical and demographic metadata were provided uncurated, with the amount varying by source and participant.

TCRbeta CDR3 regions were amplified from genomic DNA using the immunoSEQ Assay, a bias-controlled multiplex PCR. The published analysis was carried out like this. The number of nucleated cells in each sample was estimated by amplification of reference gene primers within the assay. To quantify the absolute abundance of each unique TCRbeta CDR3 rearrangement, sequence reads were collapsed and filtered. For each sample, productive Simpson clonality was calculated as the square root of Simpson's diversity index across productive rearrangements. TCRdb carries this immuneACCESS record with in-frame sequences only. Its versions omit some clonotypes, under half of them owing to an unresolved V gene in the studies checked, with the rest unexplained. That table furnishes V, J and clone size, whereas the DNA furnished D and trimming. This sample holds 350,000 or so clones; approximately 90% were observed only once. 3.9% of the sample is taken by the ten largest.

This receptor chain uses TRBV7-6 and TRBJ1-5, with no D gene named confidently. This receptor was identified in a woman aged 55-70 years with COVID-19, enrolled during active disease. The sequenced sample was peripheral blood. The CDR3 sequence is CASSLNRDQPQHF. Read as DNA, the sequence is TGTGCCAGCAGCTTAAATCGGGATCAGCCCCAGCATTTT.